This T cell receptor (beta chain) was observed in a study of blood T cell repertoires in COVID-19. Using immunoSEQ multiplex PCR, the repertoire was profiled, and TCRdb retains in-frame clones only, with some absent. Of around 180,000 clones listed, around 86% are singletons. The CDR3 has 11 amino acids. V shed 3 bases, J shed 14 bases, and the junction held 5 bases outside the gene matches. Looked up from germline, CDR1 is MDHEN and CDR2 is SYDVKM. Material: PBMCs or T cells enriched from blood (not recorded which). V and J are TRBV28 and TRBJ1-1; 8 bases align to TRBD1. This TCR derives from a woman aged 25 to 39 who had recovered from COVID-19. CDR3 in amino acids: CASSFQGAPFF. The CDR3 nucleotides are TGTGCCAGCAGTTTCCAGGGGGCGCCGTTCTTT.